The present entry profiles one T cell receptor beta chain with its context. The data belong to a study of blood T cell repertoires in COVID-19. One Seattle source followed patients from active infection through their disease course. Trimming took off 7 bases at V and 7 bases at J, with 16 bases between the two ends. CDR3 length: 13 residues. CDR1 is MNHEY and CDR2 is SVGAGI in the germline V gene. In the study's own analysis: The assay estimated nucleated cells by amplifying reference gene primers. Assay used: immunoSEQ multiplex PCR; TCRdb lists only in-frame clones, some missing. Clone size and V and J calls were adopted from that table, with D and trimming inferred from the DNA. Among about 200,000 clones listed, 85% to 90% were seen once.

This TCR came from a woman between 50 and 59 years old with COVID-19, enrolled during active disease. The chain has TRBV6-5 and TRBJ1-2, with D tentatively TRBD1 (5 bases). The sequenced sample consisted of peripheral blood. CDR3 in amino acids: CASTAGSYSGYTF. The CDR3 coding sequence is TGTGCCAGCACGGCAGGGTCCTACAGTGGCTACACCTTC.